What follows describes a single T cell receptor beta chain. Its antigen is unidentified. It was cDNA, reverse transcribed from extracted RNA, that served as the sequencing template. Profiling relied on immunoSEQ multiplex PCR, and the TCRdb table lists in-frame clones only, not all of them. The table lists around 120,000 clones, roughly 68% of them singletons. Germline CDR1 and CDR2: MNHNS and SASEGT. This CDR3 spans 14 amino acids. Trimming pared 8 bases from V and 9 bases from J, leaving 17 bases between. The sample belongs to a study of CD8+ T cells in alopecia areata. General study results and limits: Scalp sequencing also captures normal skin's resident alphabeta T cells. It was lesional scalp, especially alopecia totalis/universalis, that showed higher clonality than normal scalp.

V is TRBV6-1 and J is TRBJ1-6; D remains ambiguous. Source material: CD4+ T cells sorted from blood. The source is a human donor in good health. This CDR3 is CASAHETPSSPLHF. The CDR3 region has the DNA TGTGCCAGCGCCCACGAGACGCCGAGTTCACCCCTCCACTTT.